The entry that follows covers one T cell receptor (beta chain) sequence. What it recognizes is unknown. TCRdb fed the 5' RACE reads into MiXCR, producing one record per CDR3 protein. The sample includes under 85,000 distinct CDR3 sequences, 7.7% of them seen just once. The data belong to a study of human T cells and chemical hapten exposure. Study-wide results and caveats: DPC sensitization produced no change in TCRs with frequency above 1 in 1000.

Unfractionated whole blood yielded the extracted total RNA. This receptor was taken from a male donor in good health.

CDR3 region: CASSQGASDYYEQYF. CDR3 DNA sequence: TGTGCCAGCAGCCAAGGGGCTAGCGACTACTACGAGCAGTACTTC. The chain has TRBV3-2 and TRBJ2-7; TRBD2 is the table's D call, not checked against the DNA. TRBV3-2 is marked as a pseudogene. This CDR3 is built from 15 residues.